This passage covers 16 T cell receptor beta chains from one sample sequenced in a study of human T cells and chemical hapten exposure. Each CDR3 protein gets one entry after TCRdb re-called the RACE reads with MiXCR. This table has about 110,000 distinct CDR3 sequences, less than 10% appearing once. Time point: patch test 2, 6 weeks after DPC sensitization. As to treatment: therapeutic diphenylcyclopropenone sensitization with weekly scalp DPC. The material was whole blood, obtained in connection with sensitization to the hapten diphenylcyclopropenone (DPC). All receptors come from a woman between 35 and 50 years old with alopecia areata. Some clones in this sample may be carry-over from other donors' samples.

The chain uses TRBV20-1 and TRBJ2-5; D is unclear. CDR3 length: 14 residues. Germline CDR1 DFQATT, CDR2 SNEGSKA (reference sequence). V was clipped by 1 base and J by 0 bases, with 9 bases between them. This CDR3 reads CSARVGLYQETQYF. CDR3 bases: TGCAGTGCTAGAGTCGGGTTGTACCAAGAGACCCAGTACTTC.

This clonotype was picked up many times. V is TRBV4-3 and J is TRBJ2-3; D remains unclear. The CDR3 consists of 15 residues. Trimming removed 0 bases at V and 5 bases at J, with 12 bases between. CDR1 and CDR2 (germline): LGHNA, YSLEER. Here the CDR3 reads CASSQDSSRRDTQYF. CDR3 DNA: TGCGCCAGCAGCCAAGATTCCTCCCGGAGAGATACGCAGTATTTT.

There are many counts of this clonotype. The CDR3 protein is CASSRGDEQYF. Written as DNA, the CDR3 is TGTGCCAGCTCAAGAGGAGATGAGCAGTACTTC. This chain joins TRBV18 and TRBJ2-7; the D is unclear. The V end lost 5 bases, the J end lost 7 bases, and 9 bases lay between the germline ends. CDR1 is KGHSH and CDR2 is LQKENI in the germline V gene. The CDR3 totals 11 residues.

The CDR3, as DNA: TGCAGTGCTAGGAGGGGGGCGGTGAAGCAGTTCTTC. Protein: CSARRGAVKQFF. The J gene is TRBJ2-1, the V gene TRBV20-1, with D possibly being TRBD1 or TRBD2 (6 bases each). The CDR3 runs to 12 residues. Trimming shortened V by 3 bases and J by 11 bases, and 14 bases separated the two germline ends. Germline V lookup: CDR1 DFQATT, CDR2 SNEGSKA (reference sequence).

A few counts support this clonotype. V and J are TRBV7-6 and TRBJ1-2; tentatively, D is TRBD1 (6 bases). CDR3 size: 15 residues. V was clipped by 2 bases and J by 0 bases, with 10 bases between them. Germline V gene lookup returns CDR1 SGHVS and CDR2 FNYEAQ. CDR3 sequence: CASSLSEGANYGYTF. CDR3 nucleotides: TGTGCCAGCAGCTTAAGCGAGGGGGCTAACTATGGCTACACCTTC.

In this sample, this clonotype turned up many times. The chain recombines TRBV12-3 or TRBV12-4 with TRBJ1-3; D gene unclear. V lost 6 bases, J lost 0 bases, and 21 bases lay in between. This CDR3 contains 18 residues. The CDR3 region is CASRDPYGTAGSGNTIYF. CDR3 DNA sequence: TGTGCCAGCAGGGATCCTTACGGAACGGCGGGCTCTGGAAACACCATATATTTT.

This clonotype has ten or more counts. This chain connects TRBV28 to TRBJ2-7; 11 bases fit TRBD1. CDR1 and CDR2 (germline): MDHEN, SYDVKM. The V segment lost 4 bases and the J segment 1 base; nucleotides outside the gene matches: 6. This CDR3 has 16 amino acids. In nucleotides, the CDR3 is TGTGCCAGCAGTTCGGTTCGGGACAGGGGGTCCTACGAGCAGTACTTC. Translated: CASSSVRDRGSYEQYF.

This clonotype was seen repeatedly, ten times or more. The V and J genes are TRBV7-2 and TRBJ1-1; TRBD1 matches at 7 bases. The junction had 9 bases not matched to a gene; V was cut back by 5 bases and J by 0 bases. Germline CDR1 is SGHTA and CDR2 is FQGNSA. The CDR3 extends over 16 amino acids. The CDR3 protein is CASSRGGGGMNTEAFF. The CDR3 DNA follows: TGTGCCAGCAGCCGGGGAGGGGGCGGAATGAACACTGAAGCTTTCTTT.

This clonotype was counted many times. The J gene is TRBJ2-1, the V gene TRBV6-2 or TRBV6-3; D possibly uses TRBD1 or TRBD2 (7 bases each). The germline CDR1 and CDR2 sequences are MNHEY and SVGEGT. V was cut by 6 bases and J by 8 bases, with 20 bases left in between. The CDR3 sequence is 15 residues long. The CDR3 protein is CASRNRGPGGDEQFF. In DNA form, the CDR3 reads TGTGCCAGCAGAAACCGGGGTCCAGGGGGGGATGAGCAGTTCTTC.

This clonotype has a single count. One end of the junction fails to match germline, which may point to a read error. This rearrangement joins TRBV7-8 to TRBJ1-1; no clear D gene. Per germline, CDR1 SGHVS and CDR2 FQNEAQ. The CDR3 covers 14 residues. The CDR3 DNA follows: TGTGCCGGCAGCCAAGTCCGTAGAAGCACTGAAGCTTTCTTT. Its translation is CAGSQVRRSTEAFF.

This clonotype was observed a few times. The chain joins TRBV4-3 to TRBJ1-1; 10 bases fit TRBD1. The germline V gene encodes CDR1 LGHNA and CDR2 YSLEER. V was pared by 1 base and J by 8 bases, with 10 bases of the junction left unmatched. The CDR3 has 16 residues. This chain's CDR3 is CASSQATTGGGTEAFF. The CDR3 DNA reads TGCGCCAGCAGCCAAGCTACGACAGGGGGCGGTACCGAAGCTTTCTTT.

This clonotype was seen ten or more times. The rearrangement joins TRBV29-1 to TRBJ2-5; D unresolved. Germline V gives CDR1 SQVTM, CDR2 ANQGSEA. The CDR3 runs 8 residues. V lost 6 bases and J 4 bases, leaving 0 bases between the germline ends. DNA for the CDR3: TGCAGCGTAGAGACCCAGTACTTC. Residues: CSVETQYF.

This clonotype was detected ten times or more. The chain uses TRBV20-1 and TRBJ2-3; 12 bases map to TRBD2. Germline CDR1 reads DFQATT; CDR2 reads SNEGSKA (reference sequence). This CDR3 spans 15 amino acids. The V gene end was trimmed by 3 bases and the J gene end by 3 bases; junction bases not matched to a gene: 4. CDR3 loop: CSASGLAGLTDTQYF. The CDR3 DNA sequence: TGCAGTGCTAGTGGACTAGCGGGGTTAACAGATACGCAGTATTTT.

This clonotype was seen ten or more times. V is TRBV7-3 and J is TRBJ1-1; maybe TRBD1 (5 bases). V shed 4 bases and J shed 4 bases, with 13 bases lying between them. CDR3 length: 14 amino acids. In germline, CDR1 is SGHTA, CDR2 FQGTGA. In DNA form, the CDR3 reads TGTGCCAGCAGCTCATCATCAGGGTCCACTGAAGCTTTCTTT. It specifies CASSSSSGSTEAFF.

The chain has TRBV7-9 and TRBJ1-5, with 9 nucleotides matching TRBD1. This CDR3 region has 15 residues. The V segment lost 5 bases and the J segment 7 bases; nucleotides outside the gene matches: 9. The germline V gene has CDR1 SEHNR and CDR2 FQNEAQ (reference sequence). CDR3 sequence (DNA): TGTGCCAGCAGCCCAGGACAGGGGCAGGGACAGCCCCAGCATTTT. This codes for CASSPGQGQGQPQHF.

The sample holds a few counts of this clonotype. The CDR3 here is CASSFLPDTQYF. The CDR3 bases are TGTGCCAGCAGCTTCTTGCCAGATACGCAGTATTTT. The chain links TRBV11-2 to TRBJ2-3; D is ambiguous. Germline CDR1 SGHAT, CDR2 FQNNGV. V dropped 3 bases and J dropped 4 bases, with 5 bases sitting between them. The CDR3 extends over 12 amino acids.